These 21 T cell receptor beta chains came from one sample sequenced in a study of neurological immune-mediated disorders. TCRdb reanalysed the 5' RACE reads using MiXCR and keeps one entry per CDR3 protein. Of under 70,000 distinct CDR3 sequences in the sample, roughly 3% were seen once. The sequenced sample consisted of PBMCs. All receptors come from a woman aged 50 to 60 with multiple sclerosis.

This clonotype has a count of ten or more. The chain joins TRBV28 to TRBJ1-2; the match to TRBD1 covers 9 bases. V trimming: 7 bases; J trimming: 8 bases; junction bases outside the gene matches: 14. CDR3 length: 15 residues. The germline V gene has CDR1 MDHEN and CDR2 SYDVKM. CDR3 bases: TGTGCCAGCACCTCCCCCCCCACGGACAGGGGCGGCTACACCTTC. As protein: CASTSPPTDRGGYTF.

This clonotype was seen repeatedly, ten times or more. This rearrangement joins TRBV5-1 to TRBJ2-1, with a weak D call TRBD1 (6 bases). The ends were cut back, 6 bases at V and 5 bases at J, with 12 bases in the middle. CDR1 SGHRS and CDR2 YFSETQ come from the germline V gene. This CDR3 region has 13 residues. CDR3 sequence: CASTQGHNNEQFF. Written as DNA, the CDR3 is TGCGCCAGCACCCAGGGGCACAACAATGAGCAGTTCTTC.

This clonotype came up many times. J is TRBJ2-7 and V is TRBV27, with TRBD1 matching 9 bases. V lost 6 bases, J lost 3 bases, and 6 bases stayed unmatched. CDR1 and CDR2 from the germline V gene are MNHEY and SMNVEV (reference sequence). The CDR3 has 14 amino acids. CDR3 coding DNA: TGTGCCAGCAGCCGGACAGGGGCCCACTACGAGCAGTACTTC. Translation: CASSRTGAHYEQYF.

This clonotype was seen ten or more times. The rearrangement links TRBV20-1 to TRBJ2-1; TRBD2 matches 7 bases. The CDR3 covers 15 residues. CDR1 is DFQATT, CDR2 SNEGSKA, per germline (reference sequence). Trimming at V came to 2 bases and at J to 4 bases, leaving 8 bases not matched to a gene. The DNA of the CDR3 is TGCAGTGCTAGACCCCCTAGCGGCCCTTACAATGAGCAGTTCTTC. This translates into CSARPPSGPYNEQFF.

This clonotype was detected ten times or more. The chain couples TRBV20-1 to TRBJ2-5; TRBD1 aligns across 10 bases. J lost 5 bases, V lost 6 bases, and 12 bases had no gene match. Germline V gene lookup returns CDR1 DFQATT and CDR2 SNEGSKA (reference sequence). The CDR3 runs to 15 residues. The CDR3 spells CSARRRQGASETQYF. Written as DNA, the CDR3 is TGCAGTGCCCGACGAAGACAGGGGGCGTCGGAGACCCAGTACTTC.

This clonotype was recorded many times. In nucleotides, the CDR3 is TGCAGCGTTGAAGATCTCGCCAGCGAGGGCTACAATGAGCAGTTCTTC. Protein: CSVEDLASEGYNEQFF. V and J are TRBV29-1 and TRBJ2-1; TRBD2 is a possible D gene (5 bases). Trimming pared 0 bases from V and 3 bases from J, leaving 15 bases between. CDR1 and CDR2 (germline): SQVTM, ANQGSEA. This CDR3 is 16 amino acids long.

This clonotype was seen ten or more times. The V and J genes are TRBV6-2 or TRBV6-3 and TRBJ2-7; D may be TRBD2 (5 bases). The germline V gene has CDR1 MNHEY and CDR2 SVGEGT. The V end lost 7 bases, the J end lost 5 bases, and 15 bases lay between the germline ends. CDR3 length: 13 residues. The CDR3 coding sequence is TGTGCCAGCATCGATAACCCGGGGAACGAGCAGTACTTC. Translation gives CASIDNPGNEQYF.

There are many counts of this clonotype. The gene calls are TRBV7-2 and TRBJ2-3, with no clear D. V was cut by 3 bases and J by 2 bases, with 6 bases left in between. This CDR3 has 13 amino acids. The germline gives CDR1 SGHTA, CDR2 FQGNSA. CDR3 DNA: TGTGCCAGCAGCTTCCTCTACACAGATACGCAGTATTTT. This sequence encodes CASSFLYTDTQYF.

This clonotype appeared many times. This chain joins TRBV27 and TRBJ1-2; 7 positions match TRBD1. The CDR3 covers 16 residues. Germline CDR1 MNHEY, CDR2 SMNVEV (reference sequence). J lost 2 bases, V lost 0 bases, and 6 bases had no gene match. In DNA, the CDR3 is TGTGCCAGCAGTTTATCCGGGACAGCGAAAAACTATGGCTACACCTTC. The encoded protein is CASSLSGTAKNYGYTF.

This clonotype occurred many times. The chain uses TRBV5-1 and TRBJ2-3, with 12 bases identical to TRBD2. CDR1 is SGHRS and CDR2 is YFSETQ in the germline V gene. This CDR3 has 18 residues. With V trimmed by 4 bases and J by 4 bases, 13 bases remained unmatched. As DNA, the CDR3 is TGCGCCAGCAGCACCCGCCCCCTAGCGGGGGGGCGTTCAGATACGCAGTATTTT. Translating gives CASSTRPLAGGRSDTQYF.

This clonotype was recorded at least ten times. This chain links TRBV15 with TRBJ1-6, with no clear D. The V end lost 6 bases, the J end lost 9 bases, and 12 bases lay between the germline ends. Germline CDR1 LNHNV, CDR2 YYDKDF (reference sequence). This CDR3 contains 13 residues. The CDR3 spells CATRFASGSPLHF. As DNA, the CDR3 is TGTGCCACCAGATTCGCCAGCGGTTCACCCCTCCACTTT. The entire variable domain, with the rest obtained from reference TRBV15 and TRBJ1-6, is as follows: DAMVIQNPRYQVTQFGKPVTLSCSQTLNHNVMYWYQQKSSQAPKLLFHYYDKDFNNEADTPDNFQSRRPNTSFCFLDIRSPGLGDTAMYLCATRFASGSPLHFGNGTRLTVT.

This clonotype occurred many times. The rearrangement uses TRBV20-1 and TRBJ2-3; 11 nucleotides agree with TRBD2. The CDR3 runs 15 residues. J was trimmed by 0 bases and V by 2 bases; bases with no gene match: 1. Germline assignment: CDR1 DFQATT and CDR2 SNEGSKA (reference sequence). CDR3 residues: CSARRTSGSTDTQYF. DNA for the CDR3: TGCAGTGCTAGAAGGACTAGCGGGAGCACAGATACGCAGTATTTT.

This clonotype was detected many times. The rearrangement links TRBV4-3 to TRBJ1-1; D is undetermined. The V gene lost 1 base and the J gene lost 3 bases, with 12 bases spanning the gap. This CDR3 has 15 amino acids. CDR1 is LGHNA, CDR2 YSLEER, per germline. The CDR3, as DNA: TGCGCCAGCAGCCAAGGGGTCCTTTGGGACACTGAAGCTTTCTTT. It is translated as CASSQGVLWDTEAFF.

This clonotype was seen at least ten times. The chain joins TRBV7-2 to TRBJ2-5; D is unclear. V was pared by 1 base and J by 5 bases, with 11 bases between. From germline, CDR1 is SGHTA and CDR2 FQGNSA. CDR3 length: 14 amino acids. The CDR3 nucleotides are TGTGCCAGCAGCTTAGATGGTACCTGGGAGACCCAGTACTTC. Translating it yields CASSLDGTWETQYF.

This clonotype appeared many times. The genes are TRBV7-2 and TRBJ2-1, with TRBD2 matching over 10 bases. Germline-derived CDR1 and CDR2 are SGHTA and FQGNSA. The trim removed 5 bases at V and 6 bases at J, leaving 4 bases unmatched. The CDR3 spans 14 residues. The CDR3 protein is CASSPGLAANEQFF. CDR3 coding DNA: TGTGCCAGCAGCCCCGGACTAGCGGCCAATGAGCAGTTCTTC. Complete variable domain (other parts from reference TRBV7-2 and TRBJ2-1): GAGVSQSPSNKVTEKGKDVELRCDPISGHTALYWYRQSLGQGLEFLIYFQGNSAPDKSGLPSDRFSAERTGGSVSTLTIQRTQQEDSAVYLCASSPGLAANEQFFGPGTRLTVL.

This clonotype occurred many times. The rearrangement joins TRBV20-1 to TRBJ2-7; 8 positions agree with TRBD1. Trimming cost V 1 base and J 6 bases; bases outside gene matches: 5. The V gene's germline CDR1 is DFQATT and CDR2 SNEGSKA (reference sequence). This CDR3 region has 13 residues. CDR3 DNA: TGCAGTGCTAGAGGGACAGGGAGCGGCGAGCAGTACGTC. This sequence encodes CSARGTGSGEQYV.

Within the sample, this clonotype is medium-sized. V and J are TRBV20-1 and TRBJ1-5, with a possible D match to TRBD1 (6 bases). V was trimmed by 1 base and J by 4 bases, leaving 14 bases between them. The V gene's germline CDR1 is DFQATT and CDR2 SNEGSKA (reference sequence). The CDR3 consists of 15 residues. In DNA, the CDR3 is TGCAGTGCTAGAGGGGGGGGACACGGGAATCAGCCCCAGCATTTT. It encodes CSARGGGHGNQPQHF.

This clonotype was counted at least ten times. The V gene is TRBV4-2, the J gene TRBJ2-5, with D maybe TRBD2 (6 bases). The germline CDR1 and CDR2 sequences are LGHNA and YNFKEQ. This CDR3 is 15 amino acids long. V lost 3 bases and J 11 bases, leaving 22 bases between the germline ends. CDR3 in DNA: TGTGCCAGCAGCCAGGACCGGGACTCCGAAGGAAGACAGTACTTC. This sequence encodes CASSQDRDSEGRQYF.

This clonotype was detected ten times or more. The chain couples TRBV12-3 or TRBV12-4 to TRBJ1-1; 8 bases align to TRBD1. The CDR3 extends over 12 amino acids. The junction had 5 bases not matched to a gene; V was cut back by 4 bases and J by 10 bases. The CDR3 sequence: CASSSGGARAFF. The CDR3 DNA reads as TGTGCCAGCAGTTCAGGGGGCGCGCGAGCTTTCTTT.

In its sample, this clonotype was seen many times. This sequence joins TRBV20-1 and TRBJ2-1; TRBD2 might be the D (5 bases). The germline V gene encodes CDR1 DFQATT and CDR2 SNEGSKA (reference sequence). V was shortened by 0 bases and J by 3 bases, with 15 bases between the two germline ends. The CDR3 length is 16 residues. In DNA, the CDR3 is TGCAGTGCTAGAGATTTTAAAGCGGCCTTCTACAATGAGCAGTTCTTC. It specifies CSARDFKAAFYNEQFF.

The table lists this clonotype with many counts. The chain joins TRBV7-2 to TRBJ2-3; 8 positions match TRBD2. The CDR3 is 14 residues long. Germline assignment: CDR1 SGHTA and CDR2 FQGNSA. Trimming at V came to 3 bases and at J to 6 bases, leaving 5 bases not matched to a gene. The CDR3 loop is CASSFGLAGDTQYF. The CDR3 coding sequence is TGTGCCAGCAGCTTTGGACTAGCAGGGGATACGCAGTATTTT.